Shown below are 10 T cell receptor beta chains from a single sample sequenced in a study of T cell repertoires in cytomegalovirus infection. No antigen has been identified for these receptors. TCRdb passed the reads through MiXCR, listing each CDR3 protein once. The sample shows 550,000 to 700,000 distinct CDR3 sequences, over 35% of them seen only once. The sample here was cultured PBMCs, taken from culture after CMV antigen stimulation. These receptors all stem from a human donor in good health (CMV status not recorded). Some clones in this sample may be carry-over from other donors' samples.

The gene calls are TRBV7-8 and TRBJ2-1, with 10 bases aligning to TRBD2. The CDR3 sequence is 16 residues long. From germline, CDR1 is SGHVS and CDR2 FQNEAQ. The V segment lost 0 bases and the J segment 6 bases; nucleotides outside the gene matches: 5. CDR3 region: CASSLARLAGVNEQFF. CDR3 nucleotides: TGTGCCAGCAGCTTAGCCCGGCTAGCGGGAGTCAATGAGCAGTTCTTC.

This clonotype came up a few times. The J gene is TRBJ1-2, the V gene TRBV7-2; no firm D call. Germline loops: CDR1 SGHTA, CDR2 FQGNSA. The CDR3 is 13 amino acids. V lost 6 bases and J 5 bases, leaving 13 bases between the germline ends. CDR3 sequence: CASRSMTGYGYTF. CDR3 DNA sequence: TGTGCCAGCAGATCAATGACGGGTTATGGCTACACCTTC.

This clonotype was counted only a few times. J is TRBJ1-1 and V is TRBV7-2; D is undetermined. V gave up 3 bases and J gave up 3 bases, with 8 bases separating them. This CDR3 contains 13 residues. CDR1 is SGHTA and CDR2 is FQGNSA in the germline V gene. The CDR3 sequence: CASSFVWDTEAFF. Written as DNA, the CDR3 is TGTGCCAGCAGCTTCGTATGGGACACTGAAGCTTTCTTT. The variable domain in full, completed from reference TRBV7-2 and TRBJ1-1, reads GAGVSQSPSNKVTEKGKDVELRCDPISGHTALYWYRQSLGQGLEFLIYFQGNSAPDKSGLPSDRFSAERTGGSVSTLTIQRTQQEDSAVYLCASSFVWDTEAFFGQGTRLTVV.

The rearrangement joins TRBV14 to TRBJ2-3; D gene unclear. Germline V gene lookup returns CDR1 SGHDN and CDR2 FVKESK. The CDR3 covers 16 residues. V was clipped by 3 bases and J by 0 bases, with 13 bases between them. The CDR3 spells CASSQGISVSTDTQYF. The CDR3 DNA reads TGTGCCAGCAGCCAGGGGATAAGCGTAAGCACAGATACGCAGTATTTT.

This clonotype has a single count. This chain joins TRBV9 and TRBJ2-3, with D possibly TRBD1 on 5 matching bases. The CDR3 length is 15 residues. CDR1 and CDR2 (germline): SGDLS, YYNGEE. Trimming took 0 bases from V and 2 from J, leaving 10 bases between them. Written as DNA, the CDR3 is TGTGCCAGCAGCGTAGCTCGGACAATCACAGATACGCAGTATTTT. Protein sequence: CASSVARTITDTQYF. Complete variable domain (other parts from reference TRBV9 and TRBJ2-3): DSGVTQTPKHLITATGQRVTLRCSPRSGDLSVYWYQQSLDQGLQFLIQYYNGEERAKGNILERFSAQQFPDLHSELNLSSLELGDSALYFCASSVARTITDTQYFGPGTRLTVL.

This clonotype was counted between two and nine times. This chain connects TRBV4-1 to TRBJ2-7; possibly TRBD1 for D (6 bases). Germline V gives CDR1 MGHRA, CDR2 YSYEKL. CDR3 length equals 14 residues. V was trimmed by 1 base and J by 3 bases, leaving 10 bases between them. The CDR3 nucleotides are TGCGCCAGCAGCCAAGGGGACAAGTACTACGAGCAGTACTTC. This sequence encodes CASSQGDKYYEQYF.

This clonotype was counted at least ten times. The V gene is TRBV7-2, the J gene TRBJ2-5; D tentatively fits TRBD1 or TRBD2 (5 bases each). CDR3 size: 15 residues. Trimming pared 1 base from V and 2 bases from J, leaving 11 bases between. Germline-derived CDR1 and CDR2 are SGHTA and FQGNSA. The CDR3 DNA follows: TGTGCCAGCAGCTTAGTTTTCTGGGGGCAAGAGACCCAGTACTTC. Amino acid sequence: CASSLVFWGQETQYF.

This clonotype has a handful of counts. V usage is TRBV6-1 and J usage is TRBJ2-1; D call uncertain. This CDR3 has 14 residues. Germline assignment: CDR1 MNHNS and CDR2 SASEGT. The V gene lost 3 bases and the J gene lost 8 bases, with 14 bases spanning the gap. The DNA for the CDR3 is TGTGCCAGCAGTGAGGATTCTGCCTGGGATGAGCAGTTCTTC. Amino acid sequence: CASSEDSAWDEQFF.

This clonotype was observed many times. The V call is TRBV7-2, the J call TRBJ2-7; D call uncertain. Deletions cut 5 bases from V and 6 bases from J, with 11 bases between. The germline V gene has CDR1 SGHTA and CDR2 FQGNSA. This CDR3 is built from 12 residues. The CDR3 nucleotides are TGTGCCAGCAGCCCACCTTCCGCCGAGCAGTACTTC. Encoded protein: CASSPPSAEQYF.

This clonotype occurred once. A read error may explain this, as a much larger clone is one base away. V is TRBV7-2 and J is TRBJ1-1; D unresolved. The V end was cut by 8 bases, the J end by 0 bases, with 13 bases between. The germline CDR1 and CDR2 sequences are SGHTA and FQGNSA. The CDR3 has 14 amino acids. CDR3 loop: CASGSGRLNTEAFF. As DNA, the CDR3 is TGTGCCAGCGGCTCAGGACGGTTGAACACTGAAGCTTTCTTT.